This TCR beta chain derives from a study of beta chain features in type 1 diabetes. Whole-study context: Sorted cell examination encompassed about 110 million cells across all samples. Overall study results and limits: Shortening that was moderate but significant affected the TCRB CDR3s of Type 1 diabetes patients in all four CD4+ subsets.

About this clone: The antigen is unknown.

CDR3 length equals 16 residues. V lost 4 bases to trimming and J lost 1 base, with 15 bases between them. Germline loops: CDR1 SGHRS, CDR2 YFSETQ. Investigators reverse transcribed all isolated RNA, so they sequenced expressed TCRB transcripts. Data came from immunoSEQ multiplex PCR; TCRdb stores just in-frame clones and leaves some out. The repertoire has 120,000 to 150,000 clones, about 13% of them found once; the top ten carry roughly 1.3%. The chain joins TRBV5-1 to TRBJ2-4; D may be TRBD2 (6 bases). This clonotype originated in a man in his late teens or twenties with type 1 diabetes. Sequenced input: central memory CD4+ T cells from blood. CDR3 DNA sequence: TGCGCCAGCAGCCCCGGAGGGCTCTTGGCCAAAAACATTCAGTACTTC. Its protein is CASSPGGLLAKNIQYF.